The 18 T cell receptor beta chains below come from one sample, sequenced in a study of breast tumors, draining lymph nodes, adjacent tissues. Breast cancer patients provided tissue from their axillary draining lymph nodes. Using its own MiXCR run on the multiplex PCR reads, TCRdb lists one record per CDR3 protein. The sample records approximately 170,000 distinct CDR3 sequences, 30% to 35% being singletons. Source material: axillary lymph node tissue. The receptors here all came from a female donor with breast cancer. Some clones in this sample may be carry-over from other donors' samples.

The chain uses TRBV18 and TRBJ2-1, with 7 bases aligning to TRBD2. The CDR3 totals 13 residues. The germline V gene has CDR1 KGHSH and CDR2 LQKENI. The V gene end was trimmed by 3 bases and the J gene end by 6 bases; junction bases not matched to a gene: 2. CDR3 bases: TGTGCCAGCTCACCCGGGACTACCAATGAGCAGTTCTTC. Translating it yields CASSPGTTNEQFF.

The table lists this clonotype with many counts. V usage is TRBV20-1 and J usage is TRBJ1-6, with 7 positions matching TRBD1. The CDR3 runs to 17 residues. The junction had 10 bases not matched to a gene; V was cut back by 5 bases and J by 0 bases. Germline V gene sequence: CDR1 DFQATT, CDR2 SNEGSKA (reference sequence). Written as DNA, the CDR3 is TGCAGTGCTGGTTATCGACAGGGAAGCTCCTATAATTCACCCCTCCACTTT. Its protein is CSAGYRQGSSYNSPLHF.

The chain recombines TRBV4-2 with TRBJ2-1; D not certain. The germline gives CDR1 LGHNA, CDR2 YNFKEQ. The CDR3 is made up of 14 amino acids. The germline V and J ends were trimmed by 4 bases and 0 bases, with 7 bases remaining between them. This chain's CDR3 is CASSLDSSYNEQFF. The CDR3 DNA reads as TGTGCCAGCAGCCTAGATAGCTCCTACAATGAGCAGTTCTTC.

This clonotype was counted between two and nine times. The chain is built from TRBV12-3 or TRBV12-4 and TRBJ1-1; 10 nucleotides agree with TRBD1. CDR3 length: 15 residues. V was pared by 5 bases and J by 4 bases, with 7 bases of the junction left unmatched. CDR3 nucleotides: TGTGCCAGCAGTGTACGACAGGGGGCAATCACTGAAGCTTTCTTT. Encoded protein: CASSVRQGAITEAFF.

With regard to this clonotype: A far larger clone is a single base away, which makes a read error likely. The chain recombines TRBV5-1 with TRBJ2-7, with D perhaps TRBD2 (6 bases). Germline CDR1 SGHRS, CDR2 YFSETQ. The CDR3 is 13 residues long. CDR3 region: CASSLGGSYDQYF. CDR3 nucleotides: TGCGCCAGCAGCTTAGGAGGGTCATACGACCAGTACTTC.

This clonotype has a count of ten or more. The DNA for the CDR3 is TGTGCTAGTGGTTTTAGTGAATCACGCGAGCAGTACTTC. Protein: CASGFSESREQYF. The genes are TRBV12-5 and TRBJ2-7; D is uncertain. This CDR3 has 13 residues. V shed 3 bases and J shed 6 bases, with 12 bases lying between them. The V gene's germline CDR1 is LGHNT and CDR2 FRNRAP. Looking up the rest from reference TRBV12-5 and TRBJ2-7 gives the full variable domain: DARVTQTPRHKVTEMGQEVTMRCQPILGHNTVFWYRQTMMQGLELLAYFRNRAPLDDSGMPKDRFSAEMPDATLATLKIQPSEPRDSAVYFCASGFSESREQYFGPGTRLTVT.

This clonotype was detected many times. The chain employs TRBV9 and TRBJ2-1, with 10 bases identical to TRBD1. The V segment lost 2 bases and the J segment 3 bases; nucleotides outside the gene matches: 2. The CDR3 has 15 residues. Germline V gene lookup returns CDR1 SGDLS and CDR2 YYNGEE. The CDR3 sequence is CASSVGQGNYNEQFF. Here the CDR3 DNA reads TGTGCCAGCAGCGTGGGACAGGGGAACTACAATGAGCAGTTCTTC.

Ten or more counts support this clonotype. The chain uses TRBV6-1 and TRBJ2-3, with D hard to call. The CDR3 length is 13 residues. Trimming stripped 7 bases from V and 4 bases from J, with 12 bases between. Germline CDR1 is MNHNS and CDR2 is SASEGT. The CDR3 nucleotides are TGTGCCAGCAAAGGTGCTCCCGCAGATACGCAGTATTTT. It codes for CASKGAPADTQYF.

The V gene is TRBV29-1, the J gene TRBJ1-2; possibly TRBD1 for D (5 bases). CDR3 length equals 11 residues. The germline V gene encodes CDR1 SQVTM and CDR2 ANQGSEA. Trimming pared 3 bases from V and 8 bases from J, leaving 10 bases between. CDR3 sequence reads: CSVDTGEGYTF. The CDR3 bases are TGCAGCGTTGATACGGGGGAGGGCTACACCTTC.

This chain connects TRBV12-3 or TRBV12-4 to TRBJ1-1, with 7 bases that match TRBD1. J gave up 6 bases and V 5 bases, and 9 bases lay outside the gene matches. This CDR3 region has 14 residues. CDR3 coding DNA: TGTGCCAGCAGTCCACCGGACAGGAGGGCTGAAGCTTTCTTT. Translating it yields CASSPPDRRAEAFF.

This clonotype was seen once. This may be a read error, as it is one base from a much larger clone. V and J are TRBV6-5 and TRBJ2-7, with TRBD1 identical over 7 bases. Germline V gene sequence: CDR1 MNHEY, CDR2 SVGAGI. The CDR3 spans 14 residues. The DNA for the CDR3 is TGTGCCAGCAGTTACCGGGACAGCACGTACGGGCAGTACTTC. Its translation is CASSYRDSTYGQYF.

J is TRBJ1-6 and V is TRBV7-2, with a weak D call TRBD1 (6 bases). V lost 5 bases, J lost 15 bases, and 11 bases lay in between. There are 11 residues in the CDR3. Per the germline V gene, CDR1 is SGHTA and CDR2 is FQGNSA. CDR3 bases: TGTGCCAGCAGCACCTCGGGACACCTCCACTTT. Residues: CASSTSGHLHF.

This clonotype has at least ten counts. The chain links TRBV5-5 to TRBJ2-5; D remains ambiguous. Per germline, CDR1 SGHKS and CDR2 YYEKEE (reference sequence). CDR3 length equals 13 residues. Trimming removed 4 bases from V and 5 bases from J, with 12 bases in between. For the CDR3, the DNA is TGTGCCAGCAGCGATGTTCGGGTTGAGACCCAGTACTTC. It encodes CASSDVRVETQYF.

The table lists this clonotype with many counts. V gene TRBV20-1 combines with J gene TRBJ1-2; possibly TRBD1 for D (5 bases). This CDR3 contains 12 residues. Germline CDR1 DFQATT, CDR2 SNEGSKA (reference sequence). The V end lost 6 bases, the J end lost 3 bases, and 11 bases lay between the germline ends. The CDR3: CSALGDYYGYTF. The CDR3 DNA sequence: TGCAGTGCACTGGGGGACTACTATGGCTACACCTTC.

This clonotype was observed at least ten times. V gene TRBV7-9 combines with J gene TRBJ2-3; 7 bases are a match to TRBD2. The CDR3 has 15 amino acids. V trimming: 5 bases; J trimming: 4 bases; junction bases outside the gene matches: 9. Germline V gives CDR1 SEHNR, CDR2 FQNEAQ (reference sequence). CDR3: CASSTWTSIADTQYF. The CDR3 coding sequence is TGTGCCAGCAGCACCTGGACTAGTATCGCAGATACGCAGTATTTT.

This clonotype appeared once. The J gene is TRBJ1-6, the V gene TRBV7-9; D is perhaps TRBD1 (6 bases). The V end lost 5 bases, the J end lost 7 bases, and 12 bases lay between the germline ends. The length of the CDR3 is 14 residues. Germline assignment: CDR1 SEHNR and CDR2 FQNEAQ (reference sequence). CDR3 DNA sequence: TGTGCCAGCAGCACGGGACACCCAAATTCACCCCTCCACTTT. Translated, it gives CASSTGHPNSPLHF.

This clonotype was picked up many times. This chain connects TRBV12-3 or TRBV12-4 to TRBJ2-6; D is undetermined. This CDR3 region has 16 residues. V gave up 7 bases and J gave up 0 bases, with 13 bases separating them. The CDR3 sequence: CASTPGLSSGANVLTF. The CDR3 DNA reads as TGTGCCAGCACCCCTGGGCTGAGCTCTGGGGCCAACGTCCTGACTTTC.

To note about this clonotype: Because the CDR3's place on the DNA is in doubt, the DNA is left out and the CDR3 is given as listed by TCRdb. The J gene is TRBJ1-3, the V gene TRBV7-2; the table's D call of TRBD1 was not tested on the DNA. Germline CDR1 SGHTA, CDR2 FQGNSA. Including both end residues, the CDR3 is 21 amino acids long. The CDR3 sequence is CASSLQDSSHEQYFGPGTIYF.